This T cell receptor beta chain was obtained from a study of T cell responses to AZD1222 COVID-19 vaccine. Whole-study results and caveats: White British donors predominated, females outnumbered males, and clonal diversity was possibly underestimated. Dominant CD4 TCR responses targeted spike regions 160-218 and 743-854. Reportedly, nearly half of unique spike TCRs recognized epitopes outside B.1.351/B.1.1.7 mutations.

Regarding this clone: Antigen: not known.

Second doses were pooled across both intervals (about 4 or about 12 weeks). CDR1 is MGHRA and CDR2 is YSYEKL in the germline V gene. The CDR3 has 15 residues. V dropped 7 bases and J dropped 0 bases, with 13 bases sitting between them. Some clones are missing from TCRdb's copy, which holds only in-frame ones; the method was immunoSEQ multiplex PCR. The sample has about 140,000 clones; about 93% are singletons. This clonotype originated in an adult who received the AZD1222 COVID-19 vaccine. The sample was peripheral blood, taken 28 days after the second AZD1222 dose. This chain joins TRBV4-1 and TRBJ1-5; tentatively, D is TRBD1 (5 bases). CDR3 region: CASNPRQHSNQPQHF. DNA for the CDR3: TGCGCCAGCAATCCTCGACAGCATAGCAATCAGCCCCAGCATTTT.